This T cell receptor beta chain appears in the sequencing data of a study of blood T cells in healthy people across ages. Study at large: For every two T cells, template switching captured about one barcoded beta molecule. Study findings and constraints: When set beside aged donors, long-lived donors presented more naive CD4+ cells and higher diversity.

Trimming shortened V by 7 bases and J by 9 bases, and 15 bases separated the two germline ends. CDR3 length equals 13 residues. CDR1 is KGHDR, CDR2 SFDVKD, per germline. As regards this clonotype: No antigen is known for it.

The second PCR ran about 6 to 11 cycles with a sample-barcoded 5' primer and J-beta primers. The study obtained at least 3 million CDR3-containing paired-end reads from every sample. TCRdb passed the 5' RACE reads through MiXCR, listing each CDR3 protein once. The sample lists some 760,000 distinct CDR3 sequences, 25% occurring once. These data were likewise used in another study, on T cells of mothers and their children.

The V and J genes are TRBV24-1 and TRBJ2-1, with D possibly matching TRBD1 (6 bases). The receptor's source is a boy between 10 and 17 years old in good health. The sequencing input was blood. In DNA, the CDR3 is TGTGCCACCAGGGAGCATACAGGGCGTGAGCAGTTCTTC. Amino acids: CATREHTGREQFF.